This entry concerns a single T cell receptor (beta chain). These data come from a study of cytomegalovirus exposure and HLA in healthy donors. PCR amplification relied on 60 Vbeta primers (plus 13 Jbeta primers). Sequenced by immunoSEQ multiplex PCR; TCRdb stores in-frame clones only, minus some. The sample includes 110,000 to 150,000 clones, 75% to 85% seen only once; the top ten take around 2.5%. Per germline, CDR1 MRHNA and CDR2 SNTAGT. Trimming took 2 bases from V and 3 from J, leaving 10 bases between them. The CDR3 extends over 15 amino acids. The chain combines TRBV6-4 with TRBJ2-2, with D maybe TRBD2 (6 bases). Sequencing was performed on PBMCs. The clonotype was recovered from a woman between 18 and 29 years old in good health and CMV-seropositive. As DNA, the CDR3 is TGTGCCAGCAGTGACCGGGGGATGGACACCGGGGAGCTGTTTTTT. Its protein is CASSDRGMDTGELFF.